This T cell receptor beta chain was captured in a study of cytomegalovirus exposure and HLA in healthy donors. Overall study findings and caveats: It was reported that TCR beta sequences correctly inferred the HLA-A and HLA-B alleles for most subjects. When a later analysis was performed, an Asian-associated ancestry cluster reportedly had fewer N-insertions than the approximately 600-donor mean. Per a prior analysis, the majority of TCR beta V segments were productive roughly 90% or roughly 30% of the time. What a later analysis showed was that several of the most significant clusters appeared linked to common viral pathogens.

With 60 Vbeta and 13 Jbeta primers, the PCR was carried out. Sequencing used immunoSEQ multiplex PCR; TCRdb keeps in-frame clones, though not all of them. The data show 150,000 to 200,000 clones, approximately 82% seen once. CDR3 length: 15 amino acids. CDR1 is SGHDT, CDR2 YYEEEE, per germline. With V trimmed by 4 bases and J by 0 bases, 6 bases remained unmatched. In the case of this clone: The antigen is undetermined.

The J gene is TRBJ2-5, the V gene TRBV5-6, with 7 bases fitting TRBD1. Input material: PBMCs. This TCR came from a woman aged 40 to 55 in good health and CMV-seropositive. CDR3 DNA sequence: TGTGCCAGCAGCCTCCTCGGACAGGACCAAGAGACCCAGTACTTC. It is translated as CASSLLGQDQETQYF.